This T cell receptor (beta chain) was recorded in a study of human T cells and chemical hapten exposure. The CDR3 extends over 13 amino acids. The germline V and J ends were trimmed by 5 bases and 2 bases, with 9 bases remaining between them. The library tagged individual cDNA molecules with unique molecular identifiers. TCRdb analysed the RACE reads with MiXCR anew, one entry per CDR3 protein. Found here are approximately 96,000 distinct CDR3 sequences, 9.3% of them singletons; the top ten hold about 2%. Time point noted: patch test 2, 6 weeks after DPC sensitization. The sample's treatment: therapeutic diphenylcyclopropenone sensitization with weekly scalp DPC.

This receptor was obtained from a woman in her thirties or forties with alopecia areata. Some clones in this sample may be carry-over from other donors' samples. This chain links TRBV12-3 or TRBV12-4 with TRBJ1-1, with D possibly TRBD1 on 5 matching bases. The source material was whole blood, sampled in connection with sensitization to the hapten diphenylcyclopropenone (DPC). The CDR3: CASSTGANTEAFF. CDR3 in DNA: TGTGCCAGCAGTACAGGAGCCAACACTGAAGCTTTCTTT.